The count of the clone carrying this T cell receptor (beta chain) is one. Per the germline V gene, CDR1 is LGHNA and CDR2 is YNFKEQ. Trimming took 0 bases from V and 6 from J, leaving 18 bases between them. There are 17 residues in the CDR3. The data stem from a study of cytomegalovirus exposure and HLA in healthy donors. PCR involved 60 Vbeta and 13 Jbeta primers. This table comes from immunoSEQ multiplex PCR, and its TCRdb copy is limited to in-frame clones, with some not included. The sample includes 150,000 to 200,000 clones, approximately 72% of them seen just once. The sequence was collected from a man in his forties or fifties in good health and CMV-seropositive. Sequencing input: PBMCs. The V and J genes are TRBV4-2 and TRBJ1-5, with TRBD1 as a possible D gene (5 bases). The CDR3 region has the DNA TGTGCCAGCAGCCAAGATCGGAGGGCAGGGCTGGGTCAGCCCCAGCATTTT. This codes for CASSQDRRAGLGQPQHF.